This paragraph reports one TCR beta chain. The table lists this clone with a few counts. What antigen it recognizes has not been identified. Base qualities are missing; no much larger clone stands one base away. These data are taken from a study of beta chain features in type 1 diabetes (dated by TCRdb to the late 2010s). Concerning the study at large: Patients and healthy donors did not differ in mean age, gender distribution, total cell number or subset yield. A total of about 110,000,000 sorted cells were examined across all samples, and a strong correlation was observed between cell number per subset and RNA yield. In the study, TCRB repertoires of sorted circulating CD4+ T cell subsets from recently diagnosed type 1 diabetes patients were compared with those of matched healthy donors. Naive and central memory subsets were obtained from all 30 or so donors, but regulatory and stem cell-like memory subsets were isolated from only 8 patients and roughly eight healthy donors.

The paper's findings and limits, for the study overall: Shorter templates might have been favored by PCR, but patient and control samples were amplified and corrected together, so both groups would have been affected equally by any skew. Because cDNA rather than genomic DNA was sequenced, highly expressing activated cells could have been over-represented, although no difference in activation and CD3 levels was found between groups. Only small numbers of individuals were included in the HLA sub-analyses, which left unresolved whether HLA type had any influence on TCRB rearrangement. Naive, central memory and regulatory TCRB repertoires appeared to be more similar among patients than among healthy donors. Type 1 diabetes patients showed a moderate but significant shortening of TCRB CDR3 length in all four CD4+ subsets. Fewer insertions and more nucleotide deletions at VDJ recombination sites were observed in patients with type 1 diabetes, implying thymic rearrangement abnormalities.

V is reduced by 7 bases and J by 4 bases, leaving a spacing of 9 bases between them. The CDR3 runs 12 amino acids, cysteine and phenylalanine included. Kept here is only the CDR3 DNA, which spans 36 bases and is read in frame from base 1. CDR1 and CDR2, looked up from the germline V gene, are SGHRS and YFSETQ. The High Capacity cDNA Reverse Transcription Kit was used to reverse transcribe all of the isolated RNA, meaning that expressed TCRB transcripts were what got sequenced. Deep immunoSEQ sequencing was performed on naive, central memory and regulatory T cell samples, with an average of approximately 4 million total reads per sample. Sorted cells were lysed in RLT buffer, and RNA was extracted using DNase-treated RNeasy Micro or Mini kits according to cell number. Each cell subset was processed on its own to prevent cross-contamination, while patient and healthy donor samples were processed together. Using the immunoSEQ multiplex PCR, TCRB sequences were amplified from cDNA into 87-bp fragments spanning the CDR3 region. Amplicons were sequenced on the Illumina HiSeq platform. The original pipeline was this. PCR bias was computationally corrected using synthetic template baselines, reads within Hamming distance 2 were collapsed, and singletons that could not be merged were discarded. By aligning reads against IMGT, V, D and J genes, CDR3 length, and insertions or deletions at six rearrangement sites were assigned. Within each subset, clonotype counts were normalized to the number of sorted cells before true diversity and Gini coefficients were calculated with the tcR R package. The overlap coefficient, calculated on TCRB nucleotide sequences, was used to quantify repertoire sharing. Out-of-frame TCRB sequences from naive cells were analyzed to stand in for the pre-selection repertoire. TCRdb limited this immuneACCESS table to in-frame rearrangements with V and J called. A share of clones is missing; checked studies link under half to unresolved V genes, and the rest is unexplained. V and J calls and clone size are copied from that table; D and trimming were computed from the DNA. Present in this sample are fewer than 300,000 clones, about 11% of which were seen just once. The ten largest clones add up to approximately 0.017% of the sample.

Each donor gave one peripheral blood draw, averaging roughly 100 mL, which was collected into heparinised tubes. Naive, central memory, regulatory and stem cell-like memory CD4+ T cells were sorted on a BD FACSAria II using a panel including CD45RO, CCR7, CD25, CD127, CD95 and CD27. Purity was above 95% for every sorted population. PBMCs were isolated right away by Lymphoprep density gradient centrifugation and were stained directly, without culture. To minimize batch effects, samples were stained and sorted in pairs, one healthy donor with one patient per experiment. The source of this sequence is a man aged 30 to 45 with type 1 diabetes. The sequenced sample consisted of naive CD4+ T cells from blood. In the paper's terms, the cell subset or site label means: true naive CD4+ T cells. The V and J genes are TRBV5-1 and TRBJ2-1; too little of a D gene remains to name it. The sequenced DNA is TGCGCCAGCCGAAGGAGTTACAATGAGCAGTTCTTC. This encodes CASRRSYNEQFF.